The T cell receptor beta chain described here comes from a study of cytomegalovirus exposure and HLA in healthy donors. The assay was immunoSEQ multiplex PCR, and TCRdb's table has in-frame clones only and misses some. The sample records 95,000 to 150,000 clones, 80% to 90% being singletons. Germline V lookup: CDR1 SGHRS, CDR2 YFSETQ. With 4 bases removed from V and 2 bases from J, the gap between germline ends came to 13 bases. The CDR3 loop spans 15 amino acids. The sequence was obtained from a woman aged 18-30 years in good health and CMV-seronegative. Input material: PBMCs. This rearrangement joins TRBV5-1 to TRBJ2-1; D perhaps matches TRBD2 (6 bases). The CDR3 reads CASSPGTLTYNEQFF. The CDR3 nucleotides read TGCGCCAGCAGCCCCGGGACTCTAACCTACAATGAGCAGTTCTTC.